The clone carrying this T cell receptor beta chain was detected only once. Its antigen is currently unknown. The entry originates in a study of identical twins. Study-wide results and caveats: The more abundant beta clonotypes in cord blood had fewer insertions, and memory repertoires did not show this.

One entry per CDR3 protein results from TCRdb running MiXCR on the 5' RACE reads. The table records hundreds of thousands of distinct CDR3 sequences, approximately 25% of them present only once. This CDR3 comprises 16 residues. The germline V gene encodes CDR1 MNHEY and CDR2 SMNVEV (reference sequence). J gave up 1 base and V 2 bases, and 4 bases lay outside the gene matches. A further study also used this sample, focusing on T cells expressing NK-cell markers.

The rearrangement joins TRBV27 to TRBJ2-7, with 11 nucleotides matching TRBD2. The TCR sequence derives from a woman in her late teens or twenties in good health. What was sequenced was CD4+ T cells sorted from blood. The CDR3 DNA follows: TGTGCCAGCAGTTTACTCGGGACTAGCGGATCCTACGAGCAGTACTTC. Translating it yields CASSLLGTSGSYEQYF.